Reported below is one T cell receptor (beta chain). The germline V gene encodes CDR1 SQVTM and CDR2 ANQGSEA. Trimming left V 7 bases short and J 11 bases short, with 17 bases between. This CDR3 comprises 11 residues. This specimen comes from a study of CD8 T cells in Susac syndrome. Random hexamers were used to reverse transcribe an amount of about 0.5 to 1 ug RNA. TCRdb passed the immunoSEQ multiplex PCR reads through MiXCR, listing each CDR3 protein once. The sample comprises 120,000 or so distinct CDR3 sequences, 90% to 95% of which are singletons, and 0.095% to 0.1% rests with the top ten. This chain connects TRBV29-1 to TRBJ1-1; TRBD1 is a possible D gene (5 bases). The receptor was derived from a human donor in good health. Sequencing was performed on CD4+ T cells from PBMCs. The CDR3 spells CSGNDPGRAFF. The CDR3 DNA sequence: TGCAGCGGGAACGACCCGGGACGGGCTTTCTTT.